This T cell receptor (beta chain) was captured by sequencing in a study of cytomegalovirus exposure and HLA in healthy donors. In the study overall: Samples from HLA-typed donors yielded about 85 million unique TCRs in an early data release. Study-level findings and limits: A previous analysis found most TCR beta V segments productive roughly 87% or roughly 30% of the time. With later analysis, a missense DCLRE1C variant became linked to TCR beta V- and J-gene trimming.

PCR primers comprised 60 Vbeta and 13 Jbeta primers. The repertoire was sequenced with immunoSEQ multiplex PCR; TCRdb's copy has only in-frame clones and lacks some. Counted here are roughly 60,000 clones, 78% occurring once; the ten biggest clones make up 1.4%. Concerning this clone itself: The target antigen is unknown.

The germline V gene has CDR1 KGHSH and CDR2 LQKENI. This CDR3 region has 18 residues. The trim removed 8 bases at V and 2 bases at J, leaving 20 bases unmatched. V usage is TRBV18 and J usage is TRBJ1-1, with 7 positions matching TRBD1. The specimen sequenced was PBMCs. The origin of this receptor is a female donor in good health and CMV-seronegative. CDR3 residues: CASRQGGTGAIINTEAFF. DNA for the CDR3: TGTGCCAGCCGCCAGGGGGGAACAGGGGCGATCATCAACACTGAAGCTTTCTTT.